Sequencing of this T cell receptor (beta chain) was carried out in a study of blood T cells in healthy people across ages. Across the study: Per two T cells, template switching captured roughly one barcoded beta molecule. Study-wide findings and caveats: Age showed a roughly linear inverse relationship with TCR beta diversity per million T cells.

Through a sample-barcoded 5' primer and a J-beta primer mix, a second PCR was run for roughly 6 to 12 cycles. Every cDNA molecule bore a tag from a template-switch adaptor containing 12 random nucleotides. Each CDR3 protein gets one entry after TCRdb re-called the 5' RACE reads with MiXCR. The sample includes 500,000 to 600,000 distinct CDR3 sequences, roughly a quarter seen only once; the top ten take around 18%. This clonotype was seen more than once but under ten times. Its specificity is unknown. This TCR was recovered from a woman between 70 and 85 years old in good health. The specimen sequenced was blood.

The CDR3 spells CAWSIGGEQYF. For the CDR3, the DNA is TGTGCCTGGAGTATAGGGGGGGAGCAGTACTTC. The rearrangement uses TRBV30 and TRBJ2-7; D is tentatively TRBD1 or TRBD2 (6 bases each). CDR1 is GTSNPN, CDR2 SVGIG, per germline (reference sequence). This CDR3 has 11 amino acids. Trimming cost V 2 bases and J 7 bases, with 9 bases left between them. Complete variable domain (other parts from reference TRBV30 and TRBJ2-7): SQTIHQWPATLVQPVGSPLSLECTVEGTSNPNLYWYRQAAGRGLQLLFYSVGIGQISSEVPQNLSASRPQDRQFILSSKKLLLSDSGFYLCAWSIGGEQYFGPGTRLTVT.